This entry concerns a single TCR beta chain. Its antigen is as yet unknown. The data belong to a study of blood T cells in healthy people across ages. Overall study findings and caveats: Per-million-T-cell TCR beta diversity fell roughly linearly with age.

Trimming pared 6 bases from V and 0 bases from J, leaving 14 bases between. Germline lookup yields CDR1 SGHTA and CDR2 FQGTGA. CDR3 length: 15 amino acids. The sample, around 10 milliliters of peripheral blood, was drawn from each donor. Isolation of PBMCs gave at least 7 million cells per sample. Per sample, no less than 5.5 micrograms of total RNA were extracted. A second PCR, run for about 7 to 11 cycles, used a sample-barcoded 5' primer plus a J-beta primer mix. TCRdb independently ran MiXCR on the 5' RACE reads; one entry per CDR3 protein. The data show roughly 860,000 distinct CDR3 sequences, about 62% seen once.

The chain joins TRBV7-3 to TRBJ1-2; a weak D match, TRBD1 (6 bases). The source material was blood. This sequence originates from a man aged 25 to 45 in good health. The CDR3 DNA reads TGTGCCAGCAGTCGCGACAGGATAACTAACTATGGCTACACCTTC. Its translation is CASSRDRITNYGYTF.